The 12 T cell receptor beta chains in this list originate from one sample, sequenced in a study of shared clonotypes between healthy human individuals. Clones were read by immunoSEQ multiplex PCR, and TCRdb kept only the in-frame ones, dropping some. Of about 1,900,000 clones in the sample, approximately 95% are singletons; the top ten hold roughly 1%. Naive CD8 cells lacked CD45RO and underwent positive selection for CCR7, leaving out terminally differentiated effector memory CD45RA+ cells. The sequencing sample was made of naive CD8+ T cells sorted from blood. These receptors all come from a man aged 18 to 29 in good health.

This clone came up once. The chain recombines TRBV28 with TRBJ2-7, with 10 bases lining up with TRBD1. Losses at the gene ends were 5 bases for V and 7 bases for J; bases not matched to a gene: 14. CDR3 length: 16 amino acids. Germline CDR1 and CDR2: MDHEN and SYDVKM. The chain's CDR3 is CASSVHGTGASQEQYF. Here the CDR3 DNA reads TGTGCCAGCAGTGTCCACGGGACAGGGGCCTCCCAGGAGCAGTACTTC.

Comments on this clone: This sample also contains other DNA sequences that code for the same CDR3. The rearrangement uses TRBV27 and TRBJ2-7; D is unresolved. CDR3 length: 13 amino acids. V lost 4 bases, J lost 4 bases, and 11 bases lay in between. Germline V CDR1 and CDR2: MNHEY, SMNVEV (reference sequence). CDR3 sequence: CASSSTLGYEQYF. In DNA, the CDR3 is TGTGCCAGCAGTTCAACCCTGGGTTACGAGCAGTACTTC.

CDR3 nucleotide sequence: TGTGCCAGCAGTACCGGGACTAGCGGCTTATACGAGCAGTACTTC. Protein: CASSTGTSGLYEQYF. V and J are TRBV6-5 and TRBJ2-7; TRBD2 aligns across 11 bases. This CDR3 is built from 15 residues. Losses at the gene ends were 5 bases for V and 4 bases for J; bases not matched to a gene: 7. Germline V gene sequence: CDR1 MNHEY, CDR2 SVGAGI.

About this clone: Other DNA sequences of this sample code for an identical CDR3. This rearrangement joins TRBV4-1 to TRBJ2-7; 10 nucleotides agree with TRBD1. Losses at the gene ends were 4 bases for V and 4 bases for J; bases not matched to a gene: 4. The CDR3 loop spans 14 amino acids. Germline V gene data show CDR1 as MGHRA and CDR2 as YSYEKL. CDR3 loop: CASSPGTGAYEQYF. The CDR3 nucleotides read TGCGCCAGCAGCCCCGGGACAGGGGCATACGAGCAGTACTTC.

The chain employs TRBV10-2 and TRBJ1-5; 7 nucleotides line up with TRBD1. The CDR3 totals 15 residues. V lost 3 bases to trimming and J lost 3 bases; unmatched junction nucleotides: 5. Germline V CDR1 and CDR2: WSHSY, SAAADI. The CDR3 is CASSEETGFNQPQHF. The CDR3 DNA sequence: TGCGCCAGCAGTGAAGAGACAGGGTTCAATCAGCCCCAGCATTTT.

The CDR3 is CASSVQTGTGELFF. In DNA form, the CDR3 reads TGCGCCAGCAGCGTACAGACAGGGACCGGGGAGCTGTTTTTT. V gene TRBV5-1 combines with J gene TRBJ2-2, with TRBD1 matching over 7 bases. The CDR3 extends over 14 amino acids. The V segment lost 4 bases and the J segment 5 bases; nucleotides outside the gene matches: 5. CDR1 is SGHRS, CDR2 YFSETQ, per germline.

Notes on this clone: At the DNA level, this CDR3 is encoded by other sequences in the same sample as well. The chain couples TRBV19 to TRBJ2-7; D may be TRBD2 (5 bases). V lost 3 bases and J lost 3, with 9 bases in between. The CDR3 has 13 amino acids. Germline V CDR1 and CDR2: LNHDA, SQIVND (reference sequence). The CDR3 is CASSITSGYEQYF. The DNA for the CDR3 is TGTGCCAGTAGTATCACCAGCGGCTACGAGCAGTACTTC.

The CDR3: CASSLTGSGGYTF. For the CDR3, the DNA is TGTGCCAGCAGCTTGACAGGGTCAGGAGGCTACACCTTC. The genes are TRBV13 and TRBJ1-2; 7 bases are a match to TRBD1. The V gene end was trimmed by 3 bases and the J gene end by 8 bases; junction bases not matched to a gene: 6. This CDR3 region has 13 residues. Germline lookup yields CDR1 PRHDT and CDR2 FYEKMQ (reference sequence).

This clone was seen a single time. The rearrangement joins TRBV28 to TRBJ2-7; 7 bases agree with TRBD1. This CDR3 region has 16 residues. Trimming at V came to 4 bases and at J to 0 bases, leaving 9 bases not matched to a gene. Germline loops: CDR1 MDHEN, CDR2 SYDVKM. Here the CDR3 DNA reads TGTGCCAGCAGTTACTCGGGACAGCTAAACTCCTACGAGCAGTACTTC. It yields the protein CASSYSGQLNSYEQYF.

The chain couples TRBV14 to TRBJ2-7, with 9 nucleotides matching TRBD1. This CDR3 comprises 15 residues. The germline gives CDR1 SGHDN, CDR2 FVKESK. V lost 5 bases and J lost 1; bases outside the gene matches: 6. CDR3 sequence (DNA): TGTGCCAGCAGCTATAGGACAGGGGTATCCTACGAGCAGTACTTC. Its protein product is CASSYRTGVSYEQYF.

This sequence joins TRBV10-2 and TRBJ1-1, with a possible D match to TRBD1 (6 bases). Trimming cost V 8 bases and J 1 base, with 11 bases left between them. Germline CDR1 and CDR2: WSHSY and SAAADI. This CDR3 has 13 amino acids. The CDR3 reads CASLDSWNTEAFF. The CDR3 region has the DNA TGCGCCAGCTTGGACAGTTGGAACACTGAAGCTTTCTTT.

Points on this clone: The same CDR3 can be traced to other DNA sequences in this sample. This chain uses TRBV4-3 with TRBJ2-7; 9 nucleotides match TRBD2. Trimming at V came to 1 base and at J to 1 base, leaving 2 bases not matched to a gene. Germline-derived CDR1 and CDR2 are LGHNA and YSLEER. The CDR3 extends over 15 amino acids. As DNA, the CDR3 is TGCGCCAGCAGCCAAGGTCTAGCGGGGTCCTACGAGCAGTACTTC. Its translation is CASSQGLAGSYEQYF.